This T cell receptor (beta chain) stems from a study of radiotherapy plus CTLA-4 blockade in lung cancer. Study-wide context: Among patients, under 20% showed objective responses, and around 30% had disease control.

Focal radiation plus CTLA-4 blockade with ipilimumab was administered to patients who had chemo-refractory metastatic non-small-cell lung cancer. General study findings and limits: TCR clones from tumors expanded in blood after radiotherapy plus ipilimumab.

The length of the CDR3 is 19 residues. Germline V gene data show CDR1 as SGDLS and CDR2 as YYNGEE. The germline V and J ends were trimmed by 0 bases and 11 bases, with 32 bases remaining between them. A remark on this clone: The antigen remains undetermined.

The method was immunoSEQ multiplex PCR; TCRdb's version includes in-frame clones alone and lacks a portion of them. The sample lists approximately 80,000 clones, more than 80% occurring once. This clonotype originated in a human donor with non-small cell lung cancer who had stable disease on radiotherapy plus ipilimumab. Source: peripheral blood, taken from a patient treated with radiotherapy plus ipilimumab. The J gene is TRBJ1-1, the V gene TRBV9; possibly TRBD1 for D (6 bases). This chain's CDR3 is CASSVGGAYRAGDAVRAFF. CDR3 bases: TGTGCCAGCAGCGTAGGGGGTGCGTACAGGGCCGGCGACGCGGTTCGGGCTTTCTTT.